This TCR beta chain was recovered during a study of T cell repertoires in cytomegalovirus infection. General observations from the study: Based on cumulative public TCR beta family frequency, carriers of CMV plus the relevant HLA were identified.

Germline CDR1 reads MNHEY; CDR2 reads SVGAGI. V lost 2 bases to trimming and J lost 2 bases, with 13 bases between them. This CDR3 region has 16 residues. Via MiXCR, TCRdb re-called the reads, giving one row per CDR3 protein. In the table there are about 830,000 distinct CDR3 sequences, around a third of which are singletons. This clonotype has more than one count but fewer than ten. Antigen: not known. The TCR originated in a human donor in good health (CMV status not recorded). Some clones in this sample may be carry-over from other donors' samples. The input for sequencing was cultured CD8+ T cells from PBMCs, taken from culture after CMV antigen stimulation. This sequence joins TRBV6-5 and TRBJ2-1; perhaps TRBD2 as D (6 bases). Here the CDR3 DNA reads TGTGCCAGCAGTTACGATCTGGGAGGTCCCTACAATGAGCAGTTCTTC. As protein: CASSYDLGGPYNEQFF.